The next 23 T cell receptor beta chains were all read from a single sample in a study of blood T cell repertoires in COVID-19. Only in-frame clones appear in the TCRdb table, and some are missing; sequencing was by immunoSEQ multiplex PCR. This table holds some 170,000 clones, roughly 82% found once. The source material was peripheral blood. These TCRs come from a woman between 70 and 85 years old with acute or convalescent COVID-19.

This clone was detected a few times. The J gene is TRBJ2-7, the V gene TRBV21-1; the table assigns TRBD1, which was not confirmed against the DNA. TRBV21-1 is described as a pseudogene. The CDR3 runs to 12 residues. CDR3 in amino acids: CASSQNSYEQYF. Written as DNA, the CDR3 is TGTGCCAGCAGCCAGAATTCCTACGAGCAGTACTTC.

V gene TRBV11-2 combines with J gene TRBJ1-5, with D perhaps matching TRBD1 (5 bases). Trimming took 1 base from V and 7 from J, leaving 11 bases between them. There are 14 residues in the CDR3. Germline assignment: CDR1 SGHAT and CDR2 FQNNGV. The CDR3 DNA reads as TGTGCCAGCAGCTTAGCGGGGGTAGGGCAGCCCCAGCATTTT. It encodes CASSLAGVGQPQHF.

Written as DNA, the CDR3 is TGTGCCAGCAGCTTAGCCGGGACAGGGACCACTGAAGCTTTCTTT. Protein: CASSLAGTGTTEAFF. The chain employs TRBV7-2 and TRBJ1-1, with 9 positions matching TRBD1. CDR1 and CDR2 from the germline V gene are SGHTA and FQGNSA. V lost 0 bases to trimming and J lost 4 bases; unmatched junction nucleotides: 3. This CDR3 is 15 amino acids long. Filled out from reference TRBV7-2 and TRBJ1-1, the complete variable domain reads GAGVSQSPSNKVTEKGKDVELRCDPISGHTALYWYRQSLGQGLEFLIYFQGNSAPDKSGLPSDRFSAERTGGSVSTLTIQRTQQEDSAVYLCASSLAGTGTTEAFFGQGTRLTVV.

A single count supports this clone. The chain is built from TRBV6-5 and TRBJ1-1; a possible D gene is TRBD1 (5 bases). The CDR3 contains 13 residues. The ends were cut back, 7 bases at V and 2 bases at J, with 11 bases in the middle. Germline V gives CDR1 MNHEY, CDR2 SVGAGI. CDR3: CASTKTGNTEAFF. Written as DNA, the CDR3 is TGTGCCAGCACCAAAACAGGTAACACTGAAGCTTTCTTT.

The rearrangement links TRBV2 to TRBJ1-5; possible D gene TRBD1, 5 bases. This CDR3 spans 14 amino acids. CDR1 SNHLY and CDR2 FYNNEI come from the germline V gene. V lost 1 base to trimming and J lost 7 bases, with 11 bases between them. CDR3 in DNA: TGTGCCAGCAGTGAAGAGGGGTCTGTGCAGCCCCAGCATTTT. Translated: CASSEEGSVQPQHF.

J is TRBJ2-1 and V is TRBV19, with 13 nucleotides matching TRBD2. CDR1 is LNHDA, CDR2 SQIVND, per germline (reference sequence). The length of the CDR3 is 16 residues. V was pared by 5 bases and J by 6 bases, with 7 bases of the junction left unmatched. Written as DNA, the CDR3 is TGTGCCAGTAGTTCCCGACTAGCGGGGGGTTCCAATGAGCAGTTCTTC. Translated: CASSSRLAGGSNEQFF.

The chain joins TRBV2 to TRBJ2-2, with 8 bases identical to TRBD2. V gave up 7 bases and J gave up 4 bases; unmatched junction bases: 8. The CDR3 is 15 residues long. Per the germline V gene, CDR1 is SNHLY and CDR2 is FYNNEI. The CDR3 DNA is TGTGCCAGCACTCAGGACAGCGGGGGCACCGGGGAGCTGTTTTTT. Residues: CASTQDSGGTGELFF.

On this clone itself: Different DNA sequences within this sample yield the same CDR3. The CDR3 DNA reads TGTGCCAGCAGCTTAGAGCGGGGATATTACGAGCAGTACTTC. This encodes CASSLERGYYEQYF. The chain is built from TRBV7-2 and TRBJ2-7, with 7 bases aligning to TRBD2. Germline CDR1 and CDR2: SGHTA and FQGNSA. The CDR3 is 14 amino acids. Trimming removed 1 base from V and 4 bases from J; junction bases left unmatched: 4.

The J gene is TRBJ2-7, the V gene TRBV4-1, with 8 nucleotides matching TRBD1. The CDR3 is 15 amino acids. Germline CDR1 MGHRA, CDR2 YSYEKL. The trim removed 6 bases at V and 4 bases at J, leaving 11 bases unmatched. CDR3 loop: CASSVYGTGGYEQYF. For the CDR3, the DNA is TGCGCCAGCAGTGTCTACGGGACAGGAGGGTACGAGCAGTACTTC.

This CDR3 is CASSLQGGTEAFF. DNA of the CDR3: TGTGCCAGCAGCTTACAGGGAGGGACTGAAGCTTTCTTT. The V call is TRBV5-4, the J call TRBJ1-1, with D tentatively TRBD1 (6 bases). From germline, CDR1 is SGHNT and CDR2 YYREEE (reference sequence). V lost 2 bases, J lost 5 bases, and 10 bases lay in between. This CDR3 is built from 13 residues.

This chain uses TRBV7-2 with TRBJ2-5, with 11 bases lining up with TRBD2. Germline V gives CDR1 SGHTA, CDR2 FQGNSA. This CDR3 has 16 residues. J gave up 5 bases and V 4 bases, and 9 bases lay outside the gene matches. Here the CDR3 DNA reads TGTGCCAGCAGCTGGGGACTAGCGGCGAGGGGGGAGACCCAGTACTTC. Its translation is CASSWGLAARGETQYF.

This chain uses TRBV19 with TRBJ1-5; D not resolved. The CDR3 has 12 residues. V was cut by 3 bases and J by 6 bases, with 6 bases left in between. Germline lookup yields CDR1 LNHDA and CDR2 SQIVND (reference sequence). In DNA form, the CDR3 reads TGTGCCAGTAGTATCGGGAGTCAGCCCCAGCATTTT. Its protein product is CASSIGSQPQHF.

The chain carries TRBV6-4 and TRBJ2-1; tentatively, D is TRBD2 (6 bases). Germline CDR1 and CDR2: MRHNA and SNTAGT. Trimming took off 3 bases at V and 3 bases at J, with 12 bases between the two ends. The CDR3 has 15 amino acids. This CDR3 reads CASSEGGGYYNEQFF. CDR3 DNA sequence: TGTGCCAGCAGTGAAGGTGGGGGGTACTACAATGAGCAGTTCTTC.

V gene TRBV7-9 combines with J gene TRBJ2-3; a possible D gene is TRBD1 (6 bases). Germline CDR1 is SEHNR and CDR2 is FQNEAQ (reference sequence). The ends were cut back, 6 bases at V and 0 bases at J, with 13 bases in the middle. This CDR3 contains 15 residues. The chain's CDR3 is CASSSHGQSTDTQYF. The CDR3 nucleotides are TGTGCCAGCAGTTCCCATGGACAGAGCACAGATACGCAGTATTTT. Supplemented by reference TRBV7-9 and TRBJ2-3, the full variable domain reads DTGVSQNPRHKITKRGQNVTFRCDPISEHNRLYWYRQTLGQGPEFLTYFQNEAQLEKSRLLSDRFSAERPKGSFSTLEIQRTEQGDSAMYLCASSSHGQSTDTQYFGPGTRLTVL.

The gene calls are TRBV7-3 and TRBJ2-3, with 12 bases identical to TRBD2. CDR3 length: 16 residues. Germline values: CDR1 SGHTA, CDR2 FQGTGA. The V gene end was trimmed by 5 bases and the J gene end by 6 bases; junction bases not matched to a gene: 9. CDR3: CASSPSLAGGRDTQYF. The CDR3 nucleotides are TGTGCCAGCAGCCCATCACTAGCGGGGGGCAGGGATACGCAGTATTTT.

CDR3 nucleotides: TGTGCCAGCAGTGGCAGACAGAACTATGGCTACACCTTC. Translating gives CASSGRQNYGYTF. The chain recombines TRBV28 with TRBJ1-2; D possibly corresponds to TRBD1 (5 bases). Germline V gives CDR1 MDHEN, CDR2 SYDVKM. The CDR3 is 13 amino acids. Between the trimmed V and J ends, which lost 5 bases and 2 bases, there was a span of 9 bases.

The V gene is TRBV19, the J gene TRBJ1-6; no definite D call. Trimming pared 5 bases from V and 7 bases from J, leaving 6 bases between. CDR1 is LNHDA, CDR2 SQIVND, per germline (reference sequence). The CDR3 extends over 12 amino acids. The CDR3: CASSVINSPLHF. CDR3 DNA sequence: TGTGCCAGTAGTGTTATCAATTCACCCCTCCACTTT.

The rearrangement uses TRBV15 and TRBJ2-1; D is perhaps TRBD2 (6 bases). Germline CDR1 LNHNV, CDR2 YYDKDF (reference sequence). The V end lost 4 bases, the J end lost 4 bases, and 14 bases lay between the germline ends. This CDR3 contains 15 residues. CDR3 nucleotides: TGTGCCACCAGCAAAAGCGGAGGGGTATACAATGAGCAGTTCTTC. Protein product: CATSKSGGVYNEQFF.

The chain recombines TRBV10-1 with TRBJ2-2, with D perhaps TRBD1 (5 bases). CDR1 and CDR2 from the germline V gene are WNHNN and SYGVQD (reference sequence). V was cut by 3 bases and J by 4 bases, with 6 bases left in between. CDR3 length equals 13 residues. CDR3 DNA: TGCGCCAGCAGTGAAAGGGGCACCGGGGAGCTGTTTTTT. Its protein product is CASSERGTGELFF.

V is TRBV5-4 and J is TRBJ2-7, with D perhaps TRBD2 (5 bases). In germline, CDR1 is SGHNT, CDR2 YYREEE (reference sequence). The V gene lost 2 bases and the J gene lost 5 bases, with 14 bases spanning the gap. The CDR3 extends over 14 amino acids. The CDR3 DNA sequence: TGTGCCAGCAGCTTCGCTAGCCTCGGCGACGAGCAGTACTTC. This translates into CASSFASLGDEQYF.

V is TRBV3-1 (or the pseudogene TRBV3-2) and J is TRBJ2-1, with D possibly matching TRBD2 (6 bases). The V gene's germline CDR1 is LGHDT and CDR2 YNNKEL (reference sequence). V lost 0 bases and J lost 5, with 14 bases in between. This CDR3 has 16 residues. The CDR3 reads CASSQDRERVNNEQFF. The CDR3 coding sequence is TGTGCCAGCAGCCAAGATCGCGAGCGGGTGAACAATGAGCAGTTCTTC.

This chain joins TRBV6-5 and TRBJ1-4; D call uncertain. Germline V gene sequence: CDR1 MNHEY, CDR2 SVGAGI. The V end lost 2 bases, the J end lost 3 bases, and 13 bases lay between the germline ends. The CDR3 consists of 16 residues. The CDR3, as DNA: TGTGCCAGCAGTTACGGTTTCGGAGGTGCTAATGAAAAACTGTTTTTT. It specifies CASSYGFGGANEKLFF.

The chain couples TRBV11-2 to TRBJ1-6; D gene uncertain. Germline V gene sequence: CDR1 SGHAT, CDR2 FQNNGV. There are 15 residues in the CDR3. V was clipped by 1 base and J by 7 bases, with 11 bases between them. The CDR3 bases are TGTGCCAGCAGCTTAGGGCCAGGAGGAAATTCACCCCTCCACTTT. It yields the protein CASSLGPGGNSPLHF.